Below, one T cell receptor beta chain is given with its context. Its antigen is unknown. The source of the sample is a study of CD4 T cells in relation to SARS-CoV-2 and coronaviruses. Study results and caveats: The cross-reactivity analysis covered only spike protein, not other viral proteins. Crossreactive clones expanded significantly less to SARS-CoV-2 than monoreactive clones.

Unexposed donor CD4+ T cells date from about 2011-2018, before the COVID-19 pandemic. After roughly ten days of culture, CD4+ T cells were isolated. As cell numbers allowed, unexposed-donor CD4+ T cells faced SARS-CoV-2 S/N and four cold-coronavirus spikes. TCRdb's copy holds only in-frame clones and misses some; the assay was immunoSEQ multiplex PCR. This sample has approximately 25,000 clones; more than 60% occur once, and the top ten carry roughly 18%. This clonotype was sampled from a human donor in good health. The sample was CD4+ T cells from PBMCs, cultured in vitro.

The DNA of the CDR3 is TGTGCCAGCAGCGGGACTTCCAACTACGAGCAGTACTTC. The encoded protein is CASSGTSNYEQYF. The chain is built from TRBV2 and TRBJ2-7, with D possibly TRBD2 on 6 matching bases. Germline V gives CDR1 SNHLY, CDR2 FYNNEI. The CDR3 is made up of 13 amino acids. Trimming cost V 6 bases and J 3 bases, with 12 bases left between them.